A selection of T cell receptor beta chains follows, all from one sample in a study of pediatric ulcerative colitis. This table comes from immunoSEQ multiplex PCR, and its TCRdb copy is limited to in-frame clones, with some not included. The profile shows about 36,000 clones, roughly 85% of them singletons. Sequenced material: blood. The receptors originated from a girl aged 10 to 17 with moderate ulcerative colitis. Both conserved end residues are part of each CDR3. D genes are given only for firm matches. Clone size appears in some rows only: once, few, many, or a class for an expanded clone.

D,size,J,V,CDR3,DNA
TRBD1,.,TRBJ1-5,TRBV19,CASRATGGNQPQHF,TGTGCCAGTAGGGCGACAGGGGGGAATCAGCCCCAGCATTTT
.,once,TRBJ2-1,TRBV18,CASSGTHNEQFF,TGTGCCAGCTCCGGGACCCACAATGAGCAGTTCTTC
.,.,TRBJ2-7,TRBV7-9,CASSPGLTYEQYF,TGTGCCAGCAGCCCTGGGCTGACCTACGAGCAGTACTTC
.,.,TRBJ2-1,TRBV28,CASRQTSSYNEQFF,TGTGCCAGCAGGCAGACTAGCTCCTACAATGAGCAGTTCTTC
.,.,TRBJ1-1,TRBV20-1,CSAGYTEAFF,TGCAGTGCTGGCTACACTGAAGCTTTCTTT
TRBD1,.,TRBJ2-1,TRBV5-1,CASSLPGTEDNEQFF,TGCGCCAGCAGCCTCCCCGGGACAGAAGACAATGAGCAGTTCTTC
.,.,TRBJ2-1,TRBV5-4,CASSLYEGGRSNEQFF,TGTGCCAGCAGCTTGTATGAAGGAGGAAGGAGCAATGAGCAGTTCTTC
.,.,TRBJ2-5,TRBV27,CASSLATSTGPQETQYF,TGTGCCAGCAGTTTAGCTACCTCAACAGGGCCCCAAGAGACCCAGTACTTC
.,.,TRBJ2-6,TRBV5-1,CASSSEGPPGGNTGANVLTF,TGCGCCAGCAGCTCGGAAGGCCCCCCTGGGGGCAACACTGGGGCCAACGTCCTGACTTTC
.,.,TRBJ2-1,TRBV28,CASSFWRSSDRGNEQFF,TGTGCCAGCAGTTTCTGGAGGAGTAGCGACCGAGGCAATGAGCAGTTCTTC
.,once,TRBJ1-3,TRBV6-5,CASLASGSGNTIYF,TGTGCCTCCCTGGCTTCAGGTTCTGGAAACACCATATATTTT